This TCR beta chain came from a study of T-cell reconstitution after alpha-beta-depleted transplantation in children. Study observations and caveats: One year after transplant, T-cell counts and diversity came mostly from newly produced T cells. Some patients' high day-60 TCRbeta diversity was attributed to recipient cells surviving conditioning. Several hundred rapidly expanded clones from non-depleted graft cells reportedly supplied alpha-beta T cells about two months post-transplant.

This clonotype was recorded many times. Its antigen is not identified. Unique molecular identifiers were used in preparing the TCRbeta library. MiXCR, run by TCRdb on the PCR reads, gives a single entry per CDR3 protein. The table has approximately 350,000 distinct CDR3 sequences, roughly 15% seen once; the top ten hold approximately 38%. This CDR3 has 15 amino acids. The V end lost 0 bases, the J end lost 3 bases, and 11 bases lay between the germline ends. Germline-derived CDR1 and CDR2 are MNHEY and SMNVEV (reference sequence). The genes are TRBV27 and TRBJ1-2, with D perhaps matching TRBD1 (6 bases). The sample in question was PBMCs, mostly from graft donor cells, obtained 360 days after TCRalphabeta/CD19-depleted stem cell transplant. The clonotype was recovered from a male patient between 2 and 15 years old who had a stem cell transplant for acute lymphoblastic leukemia, so the T cells may come from the graft donor. The CDR3 sequence is CASSLSPDSHYGYTF. CDR3 bases: TGTGCCAGCAGTTTATCGCCGGACAGTCACTATGGCTACACCTTC.